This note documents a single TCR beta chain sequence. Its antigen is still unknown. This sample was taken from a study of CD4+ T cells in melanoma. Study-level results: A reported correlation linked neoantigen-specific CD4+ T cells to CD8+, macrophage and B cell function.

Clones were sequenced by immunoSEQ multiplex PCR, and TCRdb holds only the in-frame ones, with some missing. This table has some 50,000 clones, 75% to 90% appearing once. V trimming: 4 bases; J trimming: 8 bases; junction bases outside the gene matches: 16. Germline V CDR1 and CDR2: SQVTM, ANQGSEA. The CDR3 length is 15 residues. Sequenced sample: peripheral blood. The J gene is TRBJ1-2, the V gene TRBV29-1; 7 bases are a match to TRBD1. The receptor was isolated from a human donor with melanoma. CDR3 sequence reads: CSVADASDRVRGYTF. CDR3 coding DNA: TGCAGCGTTGCAGATGCCTCAGACAGGGTCCGGGGCTACACCTTC.